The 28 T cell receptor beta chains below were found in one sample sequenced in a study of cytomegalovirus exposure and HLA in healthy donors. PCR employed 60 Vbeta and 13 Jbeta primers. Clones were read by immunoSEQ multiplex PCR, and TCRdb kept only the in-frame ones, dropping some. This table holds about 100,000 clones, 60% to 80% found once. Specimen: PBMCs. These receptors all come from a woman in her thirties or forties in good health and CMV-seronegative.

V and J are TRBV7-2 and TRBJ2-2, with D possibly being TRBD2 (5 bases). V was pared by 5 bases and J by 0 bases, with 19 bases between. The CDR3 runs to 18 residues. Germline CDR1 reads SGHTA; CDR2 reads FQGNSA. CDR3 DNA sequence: TGTGCCAGCAGCCCCGCCCCGAGCGGACGGGCGAACACCGGGGAGCTGTTTTTT. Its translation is CASSPAPSGRANTGELFF.

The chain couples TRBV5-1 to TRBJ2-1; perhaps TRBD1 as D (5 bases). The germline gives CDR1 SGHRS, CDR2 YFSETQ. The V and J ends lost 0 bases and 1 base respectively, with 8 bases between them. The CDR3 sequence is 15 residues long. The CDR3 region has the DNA TGCGCCAGCAGCTTGGGACAGCCTTCCTACAATGAGCAGTTCTTC. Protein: CASSLGQPSYNEQFF.

The CDR3 DNA reads TGTGCCAGCAGTTATGCCGGTCTCCCCAATCAGCCCCAGCATTTT. Amino acids: CASSYAGLPNQPQHF. The rearrangement uses TRBV6-5 and TRBJ1-5; no clear D. The CDR3 is made up of 15 amino acids. Trimming took off 3 bases at V and 3 bases at J, with 12 bases between the two ends. Per the germline V gene, CDR1 is MNHEY and CDR2 is SVGAGI.

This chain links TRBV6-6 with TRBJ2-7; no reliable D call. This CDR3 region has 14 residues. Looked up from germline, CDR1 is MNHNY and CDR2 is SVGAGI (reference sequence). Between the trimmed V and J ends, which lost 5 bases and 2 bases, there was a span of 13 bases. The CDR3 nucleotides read TGTGCCAGCAGTCCTGTACTCTCACCCTACGAGCAGTACTTC. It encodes CASSPVLSPYEQYF.

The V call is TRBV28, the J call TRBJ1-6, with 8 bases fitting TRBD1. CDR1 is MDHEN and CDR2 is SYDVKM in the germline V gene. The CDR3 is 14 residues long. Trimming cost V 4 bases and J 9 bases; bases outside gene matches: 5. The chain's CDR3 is CASSSGQGRSPLHF. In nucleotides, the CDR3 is TGTGCCAGCAGTTCAGGACAGGGTCGTTCACCCCTCCACTTT.

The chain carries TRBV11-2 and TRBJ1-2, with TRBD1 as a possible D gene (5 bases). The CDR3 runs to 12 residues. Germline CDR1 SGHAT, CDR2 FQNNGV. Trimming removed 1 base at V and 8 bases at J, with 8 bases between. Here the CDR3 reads CASSLAGDGYTF. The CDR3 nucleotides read TGTGCCAGCAGCTTAGCGGGGGACGGCTACACCTTC. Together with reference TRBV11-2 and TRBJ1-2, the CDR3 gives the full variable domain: EAGVAQSPRYKIIEKRQSVAFWCNPISGHATLYWYQQILGQGPKLLIQFQNNGVVDDSQLPKDRFSAERLKGVDSTLKIQPAKLEDSAVYLCASSLAGDGYTFGSGTRLTVV.

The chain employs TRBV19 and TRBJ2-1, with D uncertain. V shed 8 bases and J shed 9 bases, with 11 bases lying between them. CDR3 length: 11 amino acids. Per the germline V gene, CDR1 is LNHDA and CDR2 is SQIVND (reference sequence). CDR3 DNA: TGTGCCAGTGCCATCTACGGTGAGCAGTTCTTC. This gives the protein CASAIYGEQFF.

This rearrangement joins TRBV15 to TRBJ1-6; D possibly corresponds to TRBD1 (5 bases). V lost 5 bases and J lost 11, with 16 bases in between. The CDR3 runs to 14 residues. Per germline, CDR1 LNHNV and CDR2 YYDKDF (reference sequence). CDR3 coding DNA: TGTGCCACCAGCGCGGGACGGCGTCCACCACCCCTCCACTTT. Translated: CATSAGRRPPPLHF.

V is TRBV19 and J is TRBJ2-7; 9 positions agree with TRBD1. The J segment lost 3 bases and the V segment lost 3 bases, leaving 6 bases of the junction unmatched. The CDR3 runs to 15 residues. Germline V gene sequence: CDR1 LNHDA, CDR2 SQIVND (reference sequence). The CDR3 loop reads CASSMQTGGGYEQYF. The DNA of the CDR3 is TGTGCCAGTAGTATGCAGACAGGGGGAGGCTACGAGCAGTACTTC.

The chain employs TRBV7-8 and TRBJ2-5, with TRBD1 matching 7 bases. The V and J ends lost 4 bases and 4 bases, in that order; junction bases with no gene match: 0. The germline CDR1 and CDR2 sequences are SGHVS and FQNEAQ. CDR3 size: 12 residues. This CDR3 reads CASSYRGETQYF. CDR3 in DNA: TGTGCCAGCAGCTACAGGGGAGAGACCCAGTACTTC.

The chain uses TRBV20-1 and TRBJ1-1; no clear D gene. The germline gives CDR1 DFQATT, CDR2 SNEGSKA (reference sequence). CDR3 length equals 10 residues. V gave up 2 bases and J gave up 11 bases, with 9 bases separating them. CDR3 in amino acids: CSARIRSAFF. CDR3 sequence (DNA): TGCAGTGCTAGAATCAGGTCGGCTTTCTTT.

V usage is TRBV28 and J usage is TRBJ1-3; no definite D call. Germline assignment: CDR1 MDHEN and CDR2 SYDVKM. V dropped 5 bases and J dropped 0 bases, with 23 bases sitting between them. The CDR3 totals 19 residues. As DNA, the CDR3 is TGTGCCAGCAGTAGACCCCCAGGCAGACACCTCGACTCTGGAAACACCATATATTTT. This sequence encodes CASSRPPGRHLDSGNTIYF.

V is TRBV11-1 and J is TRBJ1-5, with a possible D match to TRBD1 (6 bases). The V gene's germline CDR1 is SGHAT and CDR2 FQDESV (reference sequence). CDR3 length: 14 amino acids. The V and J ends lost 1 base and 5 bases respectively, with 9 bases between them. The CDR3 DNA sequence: TGTGCCAGCAGCTTAGACAGGGACGATCAGCCCCAGCATTTT. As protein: CASSLDRDDQPQHF.

The CDR3 here is CASSPTAGYNEQFF. The CDR3 DNA reads as TGTGCCAGCAGCCCGACAGCGGGGTACAATGAGCAGTTCTTC. The chain uses TRBV7-3 and TRBJ2-1; 7 positions match TRBD2. Germline V gene lookup returns CDR1 SGHTA and CDR2 FQGTGA. The trim removed 5 bases at V and 4 bases at J, leaving 5 bases unmatched. This CDR3 spans 14 amino acids. Together with reference TRBV7-3 and TRBJ2-1, the CDR3 gives the full variable domain: GAGVSQTPSNKVTEKGKYVELRCDPISGHTALYWYRQSLGQGPEFLIYFQGTGAADDSGLPNDRFFAVRPEGSVSTLKIQRTERGDSAVYLCASSPTAGYNEQFFGPGTRLTVL.

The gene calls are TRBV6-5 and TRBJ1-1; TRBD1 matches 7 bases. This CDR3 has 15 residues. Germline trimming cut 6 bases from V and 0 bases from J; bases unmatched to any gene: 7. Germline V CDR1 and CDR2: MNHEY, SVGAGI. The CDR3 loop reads CASRPGQFMNTEAFF. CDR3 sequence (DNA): TGTGCCAGCAGGCCGGGACAGTTTATGAACACTGAAGCTTTCTTT.

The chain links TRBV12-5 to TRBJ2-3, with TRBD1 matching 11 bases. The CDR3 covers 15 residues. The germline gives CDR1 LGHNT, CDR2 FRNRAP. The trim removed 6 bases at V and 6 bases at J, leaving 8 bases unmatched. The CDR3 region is CASGPWTGGRDTQYF. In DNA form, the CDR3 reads TGTGCTAGTGGACCATGGACAGGGGGCAGGGATACGCAGTATTTT.

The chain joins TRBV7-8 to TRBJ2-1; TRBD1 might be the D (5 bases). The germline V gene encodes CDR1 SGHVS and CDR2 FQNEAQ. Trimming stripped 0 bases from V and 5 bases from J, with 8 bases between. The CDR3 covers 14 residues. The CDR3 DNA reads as TGTGCCAGCAGCTTAGCGCGCAGGGACAATGAGCAGTTCTTC. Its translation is CASSLARRDNEQFF.

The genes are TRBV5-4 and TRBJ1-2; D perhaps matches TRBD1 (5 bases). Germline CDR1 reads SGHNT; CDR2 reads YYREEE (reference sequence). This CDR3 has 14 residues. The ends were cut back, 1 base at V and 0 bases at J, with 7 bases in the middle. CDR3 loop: CASSLQGTNYGYTF. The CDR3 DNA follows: TGTGCCAGCAGCTTGCAGGGAACTAACTATGGCTACACCTTC. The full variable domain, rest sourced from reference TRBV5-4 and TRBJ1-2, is ETGVTQSPTHLIKTRGQQVTLRCSSQSGHNTVSWYQQALGQGPQFIFQYYREEENGRGNFPPRFSGLQFPNYSSELNVNALELDDSALYLCASSLQGTNYGYTFGSGTRLTVV.

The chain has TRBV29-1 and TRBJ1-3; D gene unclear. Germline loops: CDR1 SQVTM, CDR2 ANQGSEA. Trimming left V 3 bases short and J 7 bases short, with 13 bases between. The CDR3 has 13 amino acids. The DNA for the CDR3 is TGCAGCGTTGACGCCGAACTCGGGAACACCATATATTTT. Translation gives CSVDAELGNTIYF.

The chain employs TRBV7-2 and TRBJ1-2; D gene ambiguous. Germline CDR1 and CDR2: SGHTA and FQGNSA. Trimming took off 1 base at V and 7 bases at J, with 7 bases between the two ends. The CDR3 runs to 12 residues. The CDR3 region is CASSLEQPGYTF. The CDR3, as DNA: TGTGCCAGCAGCTTAGAACAGCCTGGCTACACCTTC.

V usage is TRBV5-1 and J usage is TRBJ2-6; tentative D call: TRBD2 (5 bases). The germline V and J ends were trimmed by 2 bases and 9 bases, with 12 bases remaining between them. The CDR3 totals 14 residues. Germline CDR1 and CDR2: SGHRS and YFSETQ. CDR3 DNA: TGCGCCAGCAGCTTCGGGCAAGAGGGCAACGTCCTGACTTTC. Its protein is CASSFGQEGNVLTF.

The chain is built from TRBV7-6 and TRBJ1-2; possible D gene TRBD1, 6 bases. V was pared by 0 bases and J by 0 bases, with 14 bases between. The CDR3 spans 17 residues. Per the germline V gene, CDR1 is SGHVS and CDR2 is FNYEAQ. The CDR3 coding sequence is TGTGCCAGCAGCTTAGCGGCGGGGGGGCGAGCTAACTATGGCTACACCTTC. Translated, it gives CASSLAAGGRANYGYTF.

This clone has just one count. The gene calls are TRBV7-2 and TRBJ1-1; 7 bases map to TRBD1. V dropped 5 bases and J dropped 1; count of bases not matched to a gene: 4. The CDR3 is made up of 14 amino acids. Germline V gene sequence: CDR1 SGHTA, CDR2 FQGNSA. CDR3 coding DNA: TGTGCCAGCAGCCCGGGACAGAAGAACACTGAAGCTTTCTTT. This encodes CASSPGQKNTEAFF.

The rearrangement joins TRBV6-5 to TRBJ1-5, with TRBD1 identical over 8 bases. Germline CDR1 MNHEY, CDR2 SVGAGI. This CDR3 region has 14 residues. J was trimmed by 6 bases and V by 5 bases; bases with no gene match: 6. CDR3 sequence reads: CASSRTGGVQPQHF. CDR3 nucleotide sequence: TGTGCCAGCAGTCGAACAGGGGGTGTTCAGCCCCAGCATTTT.

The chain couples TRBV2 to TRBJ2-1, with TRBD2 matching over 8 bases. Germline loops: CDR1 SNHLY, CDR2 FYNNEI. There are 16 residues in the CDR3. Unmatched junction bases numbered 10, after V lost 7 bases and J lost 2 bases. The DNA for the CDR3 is TGTGCCAGCAACTCACGGGGGGGCAAAGCCTACAATGAGCAGTTCTTC. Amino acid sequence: CASNSRGGKAYNEQFF. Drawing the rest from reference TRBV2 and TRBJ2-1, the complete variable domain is EPEVTQTPSHQVTQMGQEVILRCVPISNHLYFYWYRQILGQKVEFLVSFYNNEISEKSEIFDDQFSVERPDGSNFTLKIRSTKLEDSAMYFCASNSRGGKAYNEQFFGPGTRLTVL.

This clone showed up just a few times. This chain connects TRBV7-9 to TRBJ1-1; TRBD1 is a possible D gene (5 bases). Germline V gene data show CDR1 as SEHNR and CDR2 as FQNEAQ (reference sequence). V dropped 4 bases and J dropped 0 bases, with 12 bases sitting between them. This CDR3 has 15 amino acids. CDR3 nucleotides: TGTGCCAGCAGCTCAAGGGCGACAGTGAACACTGAAGCTTTCTTT. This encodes CASSSRATVNTEAFF.

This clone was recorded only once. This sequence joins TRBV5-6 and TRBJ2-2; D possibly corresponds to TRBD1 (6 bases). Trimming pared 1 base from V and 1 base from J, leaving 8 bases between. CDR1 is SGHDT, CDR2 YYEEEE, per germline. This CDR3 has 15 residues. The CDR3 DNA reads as TGTGCCAGCAGCTTGTGGGGGCAGAACACCGGGGAGCTGTTTTTT. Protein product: CASSLWGQNTGELFF. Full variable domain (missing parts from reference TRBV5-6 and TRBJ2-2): DAGVTQSPTHLIKTRGQQVTLRCSPKSGHDTVSWYQQALGQGPQFIFQYYEEEERQRGNFPDRFSGHQFPNYSSELNVNALLLGDSALYLCASSLWGQNTGELFFGEGSRLTVL.

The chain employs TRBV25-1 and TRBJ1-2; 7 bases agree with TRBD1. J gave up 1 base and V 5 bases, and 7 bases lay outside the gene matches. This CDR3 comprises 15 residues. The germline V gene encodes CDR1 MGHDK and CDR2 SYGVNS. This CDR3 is CASSRTGGLNYGYTF. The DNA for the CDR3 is TGTGCCAGCAGTCGGACAGGAGGCCTTAACTATGGCTACACCTTC.